This entry describes one TCR beta chain. Patients had residual fresh-frozen tumor tissue and more than two years of survival data. Method: immunoSEQ multiplex PCR; TCRdb's copy keeps in-frame clones and lacks some. The sample lists some 38,000 clones, approximately 80% occurring once. This CDR3 is 16 amino acids long. V lost 3 bases, J lost 0 bases, and 15 bases lay in between. Germline CDR1 and CDR2: MNHEY and SMNVEV (reference sequence). These data belong to a study of glioma-infiltrating T cells after dendritic cell vaccination. The sequence was obtained from a human donor with glioblastoma. This sequence joins TRBV27 and TRBJ2-7; D possibly corresponds to TRBD1 (6 bases). This specimen was blood, taken before dendritic cell vaccination. CDR3 sequence: CASSFSGALSSYEQYF. CDR3 nucleotides: TGTGCCAGCAGTTTCTCAGGGGCACTGAGCTCCTACGAGCAGTACTTC.